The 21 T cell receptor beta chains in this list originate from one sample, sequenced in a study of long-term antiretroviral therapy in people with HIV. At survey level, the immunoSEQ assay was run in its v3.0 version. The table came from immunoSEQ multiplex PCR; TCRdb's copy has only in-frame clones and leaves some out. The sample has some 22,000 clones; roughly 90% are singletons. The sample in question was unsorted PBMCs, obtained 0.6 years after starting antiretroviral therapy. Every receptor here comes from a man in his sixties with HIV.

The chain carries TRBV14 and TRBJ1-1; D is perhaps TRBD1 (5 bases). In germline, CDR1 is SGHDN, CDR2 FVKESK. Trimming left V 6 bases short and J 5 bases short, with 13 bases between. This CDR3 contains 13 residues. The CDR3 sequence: CASSFTRGTEAFF. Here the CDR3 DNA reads TGTGCCAGCAGTTTTACGCGGGGGACTGAAGCTTTCTTT.

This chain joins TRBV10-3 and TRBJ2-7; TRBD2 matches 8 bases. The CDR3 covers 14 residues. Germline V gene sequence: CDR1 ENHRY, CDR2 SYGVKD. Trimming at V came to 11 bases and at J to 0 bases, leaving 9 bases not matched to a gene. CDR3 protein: CASNPGLGSYEQYF. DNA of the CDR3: TGTGCCTCCAACCCGGGACTAGGCTCCTACGAGCAGTACTTC.

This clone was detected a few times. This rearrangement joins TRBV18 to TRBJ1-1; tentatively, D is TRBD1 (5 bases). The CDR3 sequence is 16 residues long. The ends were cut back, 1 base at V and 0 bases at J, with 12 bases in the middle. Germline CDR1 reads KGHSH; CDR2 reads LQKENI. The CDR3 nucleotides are TGTGCCAGCTCACCACGAGGAGACAGAGTGAACACTGAAGCTTTCTTT. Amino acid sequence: CASSPRGDRVNTEAFF.

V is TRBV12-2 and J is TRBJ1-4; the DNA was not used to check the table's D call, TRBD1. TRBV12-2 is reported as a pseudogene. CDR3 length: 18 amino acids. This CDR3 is CASRLAGQGGETNEKLFF. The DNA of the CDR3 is TGTGCAAGTCGCTTAGCTGGACAGGGGGGAGAGACTAATGAAAAACTGTTTTTT.

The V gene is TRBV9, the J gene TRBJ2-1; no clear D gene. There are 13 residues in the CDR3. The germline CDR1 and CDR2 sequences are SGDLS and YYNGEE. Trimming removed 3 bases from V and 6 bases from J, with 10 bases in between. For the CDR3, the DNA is TGTGCCAGCAGCGCCGGCGGCCGCAATGAGCAGTTCTTC. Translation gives CASSAGGRNEQFF.

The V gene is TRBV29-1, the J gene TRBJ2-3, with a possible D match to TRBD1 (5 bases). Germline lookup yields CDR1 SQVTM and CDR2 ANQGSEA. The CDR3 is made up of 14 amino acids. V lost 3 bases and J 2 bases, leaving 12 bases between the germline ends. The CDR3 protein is CSVDSTALTDTQYF. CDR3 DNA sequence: TGCAGCGTTGATTCGACAGCCCTCACAGATACGCAGTATTTT.

For the CDR3, the DNA is TGCGCCAGCGGGAAGGGACAGGGGGGGAATGAGCAGTTCTTC. It yields the protein CASGKGQGGNEQFF. V and J are TRBV5-1 and TRBJ2-1, with 11 bases that match TRBD1. The V gene end was trimmed by 7 bases and the J gene end by 7 bases; junction bases not matched to a gene: 7. The length of the CDR3 is 14 residues. Per the germline V gene, CDR1 is SGHRS and CDR2 is YFSETQ.

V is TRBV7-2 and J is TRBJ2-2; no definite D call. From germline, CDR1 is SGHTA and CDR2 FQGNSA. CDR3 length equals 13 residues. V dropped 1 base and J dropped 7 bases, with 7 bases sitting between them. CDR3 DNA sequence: TGTGCCAGCAGCTTAGAGCGCTACGGGGAGCTGTTTTTT. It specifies CASSLERYGELFF.

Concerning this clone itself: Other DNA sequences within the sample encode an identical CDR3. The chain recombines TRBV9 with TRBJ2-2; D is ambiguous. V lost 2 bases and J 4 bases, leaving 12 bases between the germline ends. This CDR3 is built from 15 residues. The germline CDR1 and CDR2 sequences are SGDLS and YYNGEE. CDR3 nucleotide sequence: TGTGCCAGCAGCGTCGGTGTAGTAGGCACCGGGGAGCTGTTTTTT. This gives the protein CASSVGVVGTGELFF.

In DNA, the CDR3 is TGTGCCAGCAGCCCCACCCGAGTCGGCAAACTGTTTTTT. Protein product: CASSPTRVGKLFF. The J gene is TRBJ1-4, the V gene TRBV11-2; D unclear. This CDR3 is 13 amino acids long. Trimming left V 5 bases short and J 11 bases short, with 15 bases between. Germline V lookup: CDR1 SGHAT, CDR2 FQNNGV.

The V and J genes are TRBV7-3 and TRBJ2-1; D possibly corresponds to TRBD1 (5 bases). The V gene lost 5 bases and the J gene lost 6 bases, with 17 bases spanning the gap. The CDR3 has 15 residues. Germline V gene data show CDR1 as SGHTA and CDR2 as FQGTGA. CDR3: CASSRTSFGANEQFF. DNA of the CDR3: TGTGCCAGCAGCCGTACATCGTTTGGGGCCAATGAGCAGTTCTTC.

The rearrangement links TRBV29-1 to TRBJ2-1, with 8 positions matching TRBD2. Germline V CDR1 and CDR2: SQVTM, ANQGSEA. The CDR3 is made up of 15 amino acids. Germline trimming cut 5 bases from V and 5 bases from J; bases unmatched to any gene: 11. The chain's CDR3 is CSVKPGGDFHNEQFF. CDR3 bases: TGCAGCGTTAAGCCGGGGGGGGACTTCCACAATGAGCAGTTCTTC.

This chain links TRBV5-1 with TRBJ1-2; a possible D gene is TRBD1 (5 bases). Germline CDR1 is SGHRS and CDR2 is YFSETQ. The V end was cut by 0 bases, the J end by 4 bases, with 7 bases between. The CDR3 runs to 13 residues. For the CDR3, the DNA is TGCGCCAGCAGCTTGGGACAGACCTATGGCTACACCTTC. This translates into CASSLGQTYGYTF. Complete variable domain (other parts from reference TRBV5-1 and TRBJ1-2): KAGVTQTPRYLIKTRGQQVTLSCSPISGHRSVSWYQQTPGQGLQFLFEYFSETQRNKGNFPGRFSGRQFSNSRSEMNVSTLELGDSALYLCASSLGQTYGYTFGSGTRLTVV.

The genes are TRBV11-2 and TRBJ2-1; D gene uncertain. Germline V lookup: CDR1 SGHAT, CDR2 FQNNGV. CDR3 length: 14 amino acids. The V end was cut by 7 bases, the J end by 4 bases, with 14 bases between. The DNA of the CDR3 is TGTGCCAGCAACCCTCTTGTAGGTTACAATGAGCAGTTCTTC. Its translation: CASNPLVGYNEQFF.

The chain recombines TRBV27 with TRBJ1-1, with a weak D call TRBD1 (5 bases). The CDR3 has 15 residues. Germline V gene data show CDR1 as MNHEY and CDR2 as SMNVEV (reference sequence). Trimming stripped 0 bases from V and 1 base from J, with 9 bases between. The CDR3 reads CASSLSWGRNTEAFF. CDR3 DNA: TGTGCCAGCAGTTTATCATGGGGCAGGAACACTGAAGCTTTCTTT.

The CDR3 loop reads CASSSYGEGLNIQYF. CDR3 bases: TGTGCCAGCAGCTCTTATGGGGAGGGCCTTAACATTCAGTACTTC. The chain carries TRBV5-4 and TRBJ2-4, with 7 bases identical to TRBD2. This CDR3 is 15 amino acids long. J gave up 7 bases and V 3 bases, and 10 bases lay outside the gene matches. Germline CDR1 SGHNT, CDR2 YYREEE (reference sequence).

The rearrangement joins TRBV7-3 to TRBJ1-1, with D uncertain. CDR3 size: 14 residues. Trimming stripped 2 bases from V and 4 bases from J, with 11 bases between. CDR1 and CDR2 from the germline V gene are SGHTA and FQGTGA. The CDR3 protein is CASSLDHGRTEAFF. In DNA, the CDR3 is TGTGCCAGCAGCTTAGATCACGGCCGCACTGAAGCTTTCTTT.

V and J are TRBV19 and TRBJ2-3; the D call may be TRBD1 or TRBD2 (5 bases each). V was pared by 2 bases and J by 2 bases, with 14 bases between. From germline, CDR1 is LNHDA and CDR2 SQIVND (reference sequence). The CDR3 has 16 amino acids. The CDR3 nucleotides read TGTGCCAGTAGTATAAGGGGAGCGGCCTACACAGATACGCAGTATTTT. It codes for CASSIRGAAYTDTQYF. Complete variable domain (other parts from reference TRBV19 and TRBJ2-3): DGGITQSPKYLFRKEGQNVTLSCEQNLNHDAMYWYRQDPGQGLRLIYYSQIVNDFQKGDIAEGYSVSREKKESFPLTVTSAQKNPTAFYLCASSIRGAAYTDTQYFGPGTRLTVL.

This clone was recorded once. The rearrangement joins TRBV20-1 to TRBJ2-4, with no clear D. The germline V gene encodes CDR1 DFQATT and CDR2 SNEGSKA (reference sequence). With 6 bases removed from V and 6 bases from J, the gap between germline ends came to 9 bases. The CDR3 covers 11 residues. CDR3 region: CSAASGNIQYF. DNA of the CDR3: TGCAGTGCCGCGTCGGGAAACATTCAGTACTTC.

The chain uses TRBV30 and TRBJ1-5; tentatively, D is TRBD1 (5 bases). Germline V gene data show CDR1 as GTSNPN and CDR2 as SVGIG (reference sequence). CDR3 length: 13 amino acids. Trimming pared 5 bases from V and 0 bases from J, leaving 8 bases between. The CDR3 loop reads CAWGGYSNQPQHF. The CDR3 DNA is TGTGCCTGGGGGGGGTATAGCAATCAGCCCCAGCATTTT.

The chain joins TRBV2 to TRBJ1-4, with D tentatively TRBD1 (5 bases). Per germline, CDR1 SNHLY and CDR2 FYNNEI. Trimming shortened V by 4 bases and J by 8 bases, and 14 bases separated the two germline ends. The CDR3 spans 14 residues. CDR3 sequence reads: CASSATGGGEKLFF. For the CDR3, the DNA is TGTGCCAGCAGTGCTACGGGGGGAGGCGAAAAACTGTTTTTT.